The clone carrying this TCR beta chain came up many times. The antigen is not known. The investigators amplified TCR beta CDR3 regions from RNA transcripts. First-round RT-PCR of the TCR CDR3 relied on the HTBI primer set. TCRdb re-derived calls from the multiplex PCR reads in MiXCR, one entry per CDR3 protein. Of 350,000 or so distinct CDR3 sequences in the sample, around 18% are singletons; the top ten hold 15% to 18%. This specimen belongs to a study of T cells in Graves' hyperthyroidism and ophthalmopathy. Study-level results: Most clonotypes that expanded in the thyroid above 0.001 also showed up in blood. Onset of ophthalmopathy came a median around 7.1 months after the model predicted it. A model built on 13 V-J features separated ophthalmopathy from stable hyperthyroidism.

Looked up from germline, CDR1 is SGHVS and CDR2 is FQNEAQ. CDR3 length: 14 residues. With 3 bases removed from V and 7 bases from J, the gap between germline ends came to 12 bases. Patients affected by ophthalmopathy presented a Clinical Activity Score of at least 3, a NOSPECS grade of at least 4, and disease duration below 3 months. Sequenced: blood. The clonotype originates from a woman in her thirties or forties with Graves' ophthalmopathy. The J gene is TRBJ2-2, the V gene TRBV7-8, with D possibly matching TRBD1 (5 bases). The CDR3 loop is CASSLGRVHGELFF. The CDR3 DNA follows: TGTGCCAGCAGCTTGGGCAGGGTTCACGGGGAGCTGTTTTTT.